This T cell receptor beta chain was sequenced during a study of post-analysis software for immune sequencing data. Turning to the study itself: Relapsing-remitting, secondary progressive and progressive-relapsing multiple sclerosis courses were included.

Sequencing libraries made from TCR beta cDNA carried unique molecular identifiers. When about 0.95 to 10 million T cells were used, they gave approximately 450,000 cDNA molecules. Via MiXCR, TCRdb re-called the PCR reads, giving one row per CDR3 protein. The repertoire holds approximately 630,000 distinct CDR3 sequences, with approximately 60% as singletons. In regard to this clonotype: Antigen: not known. A junction end diverges from the germline sequence, so it may reflect a read error.

General study findings and limits: For normalized Chao1 diversity, multiple sclerosis patients scored significantly lower than controls did. Strong same-batch co-clustering of samples appeared with F measure clustering.

Specimen: blood. This TCR came from a girl aged 2 to 9 with multiple sclerosis.

CDR3 sequence: CANSQGLGLENIQYF. As DNA, the CDR3 is TGTGCCAACAGCCAGGGCTTGGGGTTGGAGAACATTCAGTACTTC. The J gene is TRBJ2-4, the V gene TRBV4-2; tentative D call: TRBD1 (5 bases). Germline V gene sequence: CDR1 LGHNA, CDR2 YNFKEQ. CDR3 size: 15 residues.